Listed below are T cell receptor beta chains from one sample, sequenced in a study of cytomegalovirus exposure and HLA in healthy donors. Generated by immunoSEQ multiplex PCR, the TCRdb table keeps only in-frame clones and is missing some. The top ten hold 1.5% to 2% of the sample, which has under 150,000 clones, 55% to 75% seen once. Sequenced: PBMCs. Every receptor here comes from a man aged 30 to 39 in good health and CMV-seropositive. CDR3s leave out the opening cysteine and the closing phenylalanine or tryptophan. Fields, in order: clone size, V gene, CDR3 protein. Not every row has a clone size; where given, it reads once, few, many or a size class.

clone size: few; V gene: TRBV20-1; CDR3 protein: SAHRGREQY
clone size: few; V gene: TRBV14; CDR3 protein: ASSQSYNERF
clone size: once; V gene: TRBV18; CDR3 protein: ASSPTDNTEAF
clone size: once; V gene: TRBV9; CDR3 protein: ASSVEGEGYEQY
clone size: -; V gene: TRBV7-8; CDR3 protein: ASSPRQGIRWDYGYT
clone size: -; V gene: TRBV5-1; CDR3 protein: ASSSALTSGSTDTQY
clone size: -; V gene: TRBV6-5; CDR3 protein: ASRTGAYEQY
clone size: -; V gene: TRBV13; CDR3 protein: ASSLQDRKNSPLH
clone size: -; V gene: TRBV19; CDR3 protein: ASSKQGHANEKLF
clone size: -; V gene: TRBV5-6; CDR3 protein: ASSRGWANEKLF
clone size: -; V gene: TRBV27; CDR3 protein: ASSLGWEGQYEQF
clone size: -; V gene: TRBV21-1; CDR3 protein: ASSKVERIPGSFTEAF
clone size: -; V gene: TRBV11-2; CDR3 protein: ASSLGAGYQPQH
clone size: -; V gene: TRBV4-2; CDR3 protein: ASSHPTSGSLNEQF
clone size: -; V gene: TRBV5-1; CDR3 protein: ASSFGSGLSGETQY
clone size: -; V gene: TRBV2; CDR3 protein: ASTLAGGNNEQF
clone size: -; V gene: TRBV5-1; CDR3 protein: ASSLDPGSGIAKNIQY
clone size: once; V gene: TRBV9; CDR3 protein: ASNQGGSLEKLF
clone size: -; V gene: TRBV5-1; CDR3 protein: ASRSGLDCEQY
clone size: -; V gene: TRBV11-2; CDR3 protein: ASSSGTSGRNEQF
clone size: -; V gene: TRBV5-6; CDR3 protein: ASTPFRTGSQETQY
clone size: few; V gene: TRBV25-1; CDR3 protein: ASSGEGTSGRVEQF
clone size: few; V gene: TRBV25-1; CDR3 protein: ASSRGLAGAGEQY
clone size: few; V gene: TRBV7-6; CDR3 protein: ASSLTDRDTYEQY
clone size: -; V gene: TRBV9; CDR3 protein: ASSGRGWVAGAETQY
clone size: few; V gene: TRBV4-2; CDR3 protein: ASSRDSGNQPQH
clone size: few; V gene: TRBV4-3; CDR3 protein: ASSHPSGLATNEKLF
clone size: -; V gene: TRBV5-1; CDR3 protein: ASSGTGFTDTQY
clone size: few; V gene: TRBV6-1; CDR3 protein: ASREQGSSYGYT
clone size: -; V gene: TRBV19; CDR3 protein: ASSISRAGGKTQY
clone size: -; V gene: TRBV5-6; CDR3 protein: ASSFLTSGQETQY
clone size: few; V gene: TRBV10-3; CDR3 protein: AISDEWEVETQY
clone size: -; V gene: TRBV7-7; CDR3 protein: ASSPTATGAGELF
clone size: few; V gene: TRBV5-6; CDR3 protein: ASSIRDRYSNQPQH